This paragraph reports one T cell receptor (beta chain). The record originates from a study of T cell changes during pregnancy in multiple sclerosis. The V end was cut by 6 bases, the J end by 1 base, with 9 bases between. The CDR3 spans 13 residues. Germline V gene sequence: CDR1 MRHNA, CDR2 SNTAGT. Assay: immunoSEQ multiplex PCR; the TCRdb copy retains only in-frame clones and omits some. The table has about 69,000 clones, 70% to 90% seen once. The sequence came from a female donor with multiple sclerosis, enrolled in a pregnancy study. The source was peripheral blood, collected before pregnancy. J is TRBJ1-2 and V is TRBV6-4; possibly TRBD1 for D (5 bases). The CDR3 reads CASSQDNNYGYTF. CDR3 DNA sequence: TGTGCCAGCAGCCAGGACAATAACTATGGCTACACCTTC.